The 15 T cell receptor beta chains below were found in one sample sequenced in a study of cytomegalovirus exposure and HLA in healthy donors. This PCR relied on a set of 60 Vbeta primers and 13 Jbeta primers. Sequencing used immunoSEQ multiplex PCR; TCRdb keeps in-frame clones, though not all of them. The sample yields around 160,000 clones, roughly 80% seen once. The source material was PBMCs. These receptors were collected from a man aged 40-55 years in good health and CMV-seropositive.

The rearrangement joins TRBV7-9 to TRBJ1-3, with 9 bases aligning to TRBD1. V lost 6 bases to trimming and J lost 1 base; unmatched junction nucleotides: 10. CDR1 and CDR2 from the germline V gene are SEHNR and FQNEAQ (reference sequence). The CDR3 is 17 amino acids. The CDR3 spells CASSLPLQGASGNTIYF. The CDR3 DNA reads TGTGCCAGCAGTTTACCCCTACAGGGGGCGTCTGGAAACACCATATATTTT.

Only a few counts were recorded for this clone. Other DNA sequences in this sample translate to the same CDR3. The chain joins TRBV29-1 to TRBJ1-2, with a weak D call TRBD1 (6 bases). Looked up from germline, CDR1 is SQVTM and CDR2 is ANQGSEA. Deletions cut 5 bases from V and 4 bases from J, with 8 bases between. CDR3 length: 11 amino acids. CDR3 sequence reads: CSVRDTYGYTF. CDR3 DNA: TGCAGCGTTAGGGACACCTATGGCTACACCTTC.

This clone turned up a few times. The chain has TRBV7-9 and TRBJ2-1; 12 nucleotides agree with TRBD2. Germline V gene sequence: CDR1 SEHNR, CDR2 FQNEAQ (reference sequence). The CDR3 sequence is 15 residues long. The junction had 4 bases not matched to a gene; V was cut back by 4 bases and J by 6 bases. The CDR3 nucleotides are TGTGCCAGCAGCTACCTAGCGGGAGGGCCCAATGAGCAGTTCTTC. It is translated as CASSYLAGGPNEQFF.

This chain links TRBV27 with TRBJ2-1; 7 bases match TRBD1. The V gene's germline CDR1 is MNHEY and CDR2 SMNVEV (reference sequence). This CDR3 has 16 residues. V trimming: 6 bases; J trimming: 5 bases; junction bases outside the gene matches: 13. The CDR3 spells CASSLMTGSPNNEQFF. CDR3 DNA sequence: TGTGCCAGCAGCCTTATGACAGGGAGTCCTAACAATGAGCAGTTCTTC.

The chain is built from TRBV18 and TRBJ2-3; D is perhaps TRBD2 (5 bases). CDR1 and CDR2 (germline): KGHSH, LQKENI. V was trimmed by 4 bases and J by 0 bases, leaving 11 bases between them. The CDR3 has 15 residues. Here the CDR3 DNA reads TGTGCCAGCTCACGGGAGCTACCTAGCACAGATACGCAGTATTTT. Translated: CASSRELPSTDTQYF.

CDR3 amino acids: CASSVTGKSSDTQYF. The CDR3 nucleotides read TGTGCCAGCTCAGTAACAGGGAAGAGCTCAGATACGCAGTATTTT. The J gene is TRBJ2-3, the V gene TRBV18; D is possibly TRBD1 (6 bases). Germline V gene lookup returns CDR1 KGHSH and CDR2 LQKENI. This CDR3 spans 15 amino acids. Trimming took 5 bases from V and 4 from J, leaving 16 bases between them. The variable domain in full, with the rest retrieved from reference TRBV18 and TRBJ2-3, is NAGVMQNPRHLVRRRGQEARLRCSPMKGHSHVYWYRQLPEEGLKFMVYLQKENIIDESGMPKERFSAEFPKEGPSILRIQQVVRGDSAAYFCASSVTGKSSDTQYFGPGTRLTVL.

Details on this clone: A junction end diverges from the germline sequence, so it may reflect a read error. The CDR3: CSSSLVRGGFTDTQYF. CDR3 bases: TGTTCCAGCAGCTTGGTTCGGGGGGGGTTCACAGATACGCAGTATTTT. The genes are TRBV7-9 and TRBJ2-3; 8 bases are a match to TRBD2. CDR1 is SEHNR and CDR2 is FQNEAQ in the germline V gene (reference sequence). The CDR3 length is 16 residues.

The chain employs TRBV2 and TRBJ2-1, with 13 bases aligning to TRBD2. The germline CDR1 and CDR2 sequences are SNHLY and FYNNEI. V was pared by 6 bases and J by 7 bases, with 6 bases of the junction left unmatched. This CDR3 contains 15 residues. The CDR3 reads CASRPGLAGINEQFF. In DNA form, the CDR3 reads TGTGCCAGCAGGCCGGGACTAGCGGGAATAAATGAGCAGTTCTTC.

The gene calls are TRBV9 and TRBJ2-3; 7 nucleotides align to TRBD2. V shed 1 base and J 6 bases; nucleotides not matched to a gene: 5. The CDR3 spans 14 residues. Germline V gives CDR1 SGDLS, CDR2 YYNGEE. CDR3 residues: CASSVTSEGDTQYF. In nucleotides, the CDR3 is TGTGCCAGCAGCGTAACTAGCGAGGGGGATACGCAGTATTTT. Combining the CDR3 with reference TRBV9 and TRBJ2-3 gives the whole variable domain DSGVTQTPKHLITATGQRVTLRCSPRSGDLSVYWYQQSLDQGLQFLIQYYNGEERAKGNILERFSAQQFPDLHSELNLSSLELGDSALYFCASSVTSEGDTQYFGPGTRLTVL.

This clone showed up just once. The chain carries TRBV6-1 and TRBJ1-5, with D possibly being TRBD1 (5 bases). The CDR3 has 15 residues. Germline assignment: CDR1 MNHNS and CDR2 SASEGT. Trimming removed 3 bases from V and 9 bases from J, with 18 bases in between. The CDR3 loop reads CASSDARVAGTPQHF. For the CDR3, the DNA is TGTGCCAGCAGTGACGCCAGGGTGGCTGGTACGCCCCAGCATTTT.

This chain joins TRBV27 and TRBJ2-7; D is possibly TRBD2 (6 bases). Germline V gene lookup returns CDR1 MNHEY and CDR2 SMNVEV (reference sequence). Trimming took off 2 bases at V and 4 bases at J, with 15 bases between the two ends. The CDR3 runs to 15 residues. CDR3 protein: CASSLRYQGGYEQYF. Here the CDR3 DNA reads TGTGCCAGCAGTTTAAGGTACCAGGGAGGATACGAGCAGTACTTC.

V gene TRBV19 combines with J gene TRBJ1-5; possible D gene TRBD1, 5 bases. CDR1 is LNHDA, CDR2 SQIVND, per germline (reference sequence). Trimming shortened V by 6 bases and J by 4 bases, and 16 bases separated the two germline ends. The CDR3 length is 15 residues. This CDR3 reads CASSLGTVLNQPQHF. The CDR3 region has the DNA TGTGCCAGTAGCTTAGGGACTGTACTTAATCAGCCCCAGCATTTT.

The chain recombines TRBV9 with TRBJ1-5; 10 nucleotides line up with TRBD1. V trimming: 7 bases; J trimming: 5 bases; junction bases outside the gene matches: 3. This CDR3 has 13 amino acids. CDR1 is SGDLS and CDR2 is YYNGEE in the germline V gene. In nucleotides, the CDR3 is TGTGCCAGCGGGACAGGGGTGGATCAGCCCCAGCATTTT. The encoded protein is CASGTGVDQPQHF.

This clone came up a few times. The chain joins TRBV12-5 to TRBJ2-5, with D possibly TRBD1 on 5 matching bases. CDR1 is LGHNT and CDR2 is FRNRAP in the germline V gene. V was clipped by 7 bases and J by 1 base, with 13 bases between them. This CDR3 has 14 amino acids. As DNA, the CDR3 is TGTGCTAGTGCCCTGATAGGGGCCCAAGAGACCCAGTACTTC. Its protein product is CASALIGAQETQYF.

The chain carries TRBV4-1 and TRBJ1-2; tentative D call: TRBD1 (6 bases). This CDR3 comprises 15 residues. V was pared by 2 bases and J by 5 bases, with 15 bases between. Germline CDR1 and CDR2: MGHRA and YSYEKL. CDR3 loop: CASSQMGGGLYGYTF. DNA for the CDR3: TGCGCCAGCAGCCAAATGGGAGGGGGTTTATATGGCTACACCTTC.